The entry below gives a single T cell receptor beta chain sequence along with its context. No antigen is known for it. This sample is drawn from a study of OX40 agonist ivuxolimab in advanced cancers. Study overall: Patients' therapy was ivuxolimab, an antibody that acts as an agonist of OX40 (CD134). Recorded diagnoses for dose-escalation patients were hepatocellular carcinoma, melanoma, renal cell or head and neck cancer.

Germline V lookup: CDR1 MNHEY, CDR2 SMNVEV (reference sequence). The ends were cut back, 5 bases at V and 0 bases at J, with 8 bases in the middle. The CDR3 spans 13 residues. Study-level findings and limits: Low normalized T-cell clonal expansion also characterized some of the nonresponders. Expanded clones were, on average, more numerous among CD8+ T cells than CD4+.

Sequencing used immunoSEQ multiplex PCR; TCRdb keeps in-frame clones, though not all of them. The sample lists 50,000 to 70,000 clones; approximately 86% were seen once. The sample was CD4+ or CD8+ T cells sorted from blood, taken in a trial of the OX40 agonist ivuxolimab. The chain couples TRBV27 to TRBJ2-7; either TRBD1 or TRBD2 may supply D (5 bases each). The sequence came from an adult with an advanced solid tumor such as melanoma, head and neck, liver or kidney cancer. DNA for the CDR3: TGTGCCAGCAGTCCGGGGACCTCCTACGAGCAGTACTTC. This encodes CASSPGTSYEQYF.